This TCR beta chain was identified in a study of graft-versus-host responses after intestinal transplantation. About the study: For 2 to 4 years after anti-thymocyte globulin induction, all recipients took tacrolimus and steroids. General study findings and limits: Recipient marrow held GvH clones, some first seen in ileum or blood.

On this clone: What it binds is unknown.

V gave up 8 bases and J gave up 3 bases, with 11 bases separating them. This CDR3 is built from 11 residues. Germline CDR1 SQVTM, CDR2 ANQGSEA. Measured with immunoSEQ multiplex PCR; TCRdb has only the in-frame clones, and not every one. The table records about 71,000 clones, 80% to 95% of them present only once. J is TRBJ2-7 and V is TRBV29-1; D gene unclear. Sequencing was performed on unstimulated CD8+ T cells sorted from spleen or lymph node cells, taken before intestinal transplant. This receptor was taken from a human donor who received an intestinal transplant. The CDR3 loop is CSFLGLYEQYF. As DNA, the CDR3 is TGCAGCTTCTTGGGCCTCTACGAGCAGTACTTC.